A single sample is the source of the 11 T cell receptor beta chains below, sequenced in a study of T cell repertoires in cytomegalovirus infection (dated by TCRdb to about 2019). Sequencing relied on an Illumina HiSeq 1500. The public reads were run again by TCRdb, first through fastp at Q25 and then through MiXCR, and only productive beta chains were kept. Under each unique CDR3 protein, matching rows form one entry showing the most common genes and DNA. Across this sample there are tens of thousands of distinct CDR3 sequences, with around 21% seen only once. Of the sample, 79% is held by the ten largest clones. Their recognized antigens are unknown. Sequenced material: PBMCs, sequenced either directly or after in vitro stimulation (not recorded which). The receptors shown here come from a human donor in good health (CMV status not recorded). Some clones in this sample may be carry-over from other donors' samples.

This clonotype has only a few counts. The chain combines TRBV7-2 with TRBJ1-5, with D perhaps TRBD1 (5 bases). V dropped 2 bases and J dropped 3 bases, with 11 bases sitting between them. From germline, CDR1 is SGHTA and CDR2 FQGNSA. The CDR3 spans 15 residues. The CDR3, as DNA: TGTGCCAGCAGCTTACAGGGCAGGGCCAATCAGCCCCAGCATTTT. Protein: CASSLQGRANQPQHF. Based on the CDR3 plus reference TRBV7-2 and TRBJ1-5, the full variable domain is GAGVSQSPSNKVTEKGKDVELRCDPISGHTALYWYRQSLGQGLEFLIYFQGNSAPDKSGLPSDRFSAERTGGSVSTLTIQRTQQEDSAVYLCASSLQGRANQPQHFGDGTRLSIL.

The rearrangement uses TRBV24-1 and TRBJ2-1; 9 bases agree with TRBD1. V lost 0 bases to trimming and J lost 7 bases; unmatched junction nucleotides: 6. The CDR3 consists of 16 residues. Germline V gene sequence: CDR1 KGHDR, CDR2 SFDVKD. CDR3 DNA sequence: TGTGCCACCAGTGATTTGTACAGGGGGCAGATGAATGAGCAGTTCTTC. This codes for CATSDLYRGQMNEQFF.

This clonotype was recorded a few times. V is TRBV7-2 and J is TRBJ2-3; D is unclear. V gave up 0 bases and J gave up 3 bases, with 7 bases separating them. The CDR3 runs to 14 residues. Germline values: CDR1 SGHTA, CDR2 FQGNSA. As DNA, the CDR3 is TGTGCCAGCAGCTTAGCTAGCTTAACAGATACGCAGTATTTT. It specifies CASSLASLTDTQYF.

V is TRBV5-4 and J is TRBJ2-2; TRBD2 agrees at 8 bases. Germline assignment: CDR1 SGHNT and CDR2 YYREEE (reference sequence). The V gene end was trimmed by 3 bases and the J gene end by 5 bases; junction bases not matched to a gene: 12. This CDR3 comprises 17 residues. CDR3: CASSSPGAGAVTGELFF. The CDR3 nucleotides are TGTGCCAGCAGCTCCCCCGGAGCGGGAGCGGTAACCGGGGAGCTGTTTTTT.

This clonotype was detected a few times. The gene calls are TRBV15 and TRBJ2-1; the match to TRBD2 covers 8 bases. This CDR3 contains 17 residues. V lost 2 bases to trimming and J lost 0 bases; unmatched junction nucleotides: 6. Per germline, CDR1 LNHNV and CDR2 YYDKDF (reference sequence). Written as DNA, the CDR3 is TGTGCCACCAGCAGATATAGCGGGGTGAGCTCCTACAATGAGCAGTTCTTC. This codes for CATSRYSGVSSYNEQFF.

V is TRBV7-2 and J is TRBJ2-4; D not resolved. V lost 2 bases, J lost 7 bases, and 12 bases lay in between. Germline CDR1 and CDR2: SGHTA and FQGNSA. This CDR3 is built from 14 residues. CDR3 in DNA: TGTGCCAGCAGCTTAACTCGATCATCGAACATTCAGTACTTC. Amino acid sequence: CASSLTRSSNIQYF. The variable domain in full, completed from reference TRBV7-2 and TRBJ2-4, reads GAGVSQSPSNKVTEKGKDVELRCDPISGHTALYWYRQSLGQGLEFLIYFQGNSAPDKSGLPSDRFSAERTGGSVSTLTIQRTQQEDSAVYLCASSLTRSSNIQYFGAGTRLSVL.

The sample holds a few counts of this clonotype. CDR3 coding DNA: TGTGCCATCGCGGGAGGGGGCTCCTACAATGAGCAGTTCTTC. It is translated as CAIAGGGSYNEQFF. The chain couples TRBV10-3 to TRBJ2-1; 9 nucleotides agree with TRBD2. V trimming: 8 bases; J trimming: 0 bases; junction bases outside the gene matches: 2. The CDR3 spans 14 residues. Germline CDR1 is ENHRY and CDR2 is SYGVKD.

This clonotype was recorded many times. The chain combines TRBV7-9 with TRBJ2-7; D tentatively reads TRBD1 or TRBD2 (5 bases each). Looked up from germline, CDR1 is SEHNR and CDR2 is FQNEAQ (reference sequence). V was trimmed by 2 bases and J by 0 bases, leaving 11 bases between them. This CDR3 comprises 15 residues. The CDR3 DNA sequence: TGTGCCAGCAGCTTAATGGGGGAGTTCTCCTACGAGCAGTACTTC. Its protein product is CASSLMGEFSYEQYF.

This clonotype has a single count. The chain combines TRBV15 with TRBJ2-1, with D perhaps TRBD1 (6 bases). The CDR3 runs 15 residues. V was clipped by 0 bases and J by 9 bases, with 15 bases between them. CDR1 is LNHNV, CDR2 YYDKDF, per germline (reference sequence). The CDR3 DNA sequence: TGTGCCACCAGCAGAGATAGGCAGGGGCCGGGTGAGCAGTTCTTC. Encoded protein: CATSRDRQGPGEQFF.

At least ten counts were recorded for this clonotype. The V gene is TRBV7-2, the J gene TRBJ2-5; D call uncertain. Germline V gene sequence: CDR1 SGHTA, CDR2 FQGNSA. The CDR3 consists of 16 residues. The V end lost 1 base, the J end lost 5 bases, and 17 bases lay between the germline ends. The CDR3 sequence: CASSLVVRHSWETQYF. DNA of the CDR3: TGTGCCAGCAGCTTAGTTGTTAGACACAGCTGGGAGACCCAGTACTTC.

This clonotype has only a few counts. The rearrangement joins TRBV12-3 or TRBV12-4 to TRBJ2-6, with D hard to call. V lost 7 bases and J lost 0, with 7 bases in between. The CDR3 sequence is 14 residues long. In DNA, the CDR3 is TGTGCCAGCACTCCAATCTCTGGGGCCAACGTCCTGACTTTC. This gives the protein CASTPISGANVLTF.